Sequencing of this T cell receptor beta chain was carried out in a study of blood T cell repertoires in COVID-19. Study details: The United States, Italy and Spain supplied acute and convalescent COVID-19 samples. Sample material is recorded as cDNA or gDNA derived from T cells, B-cell-depleted T cells, or PBMCs.

This CDR3 region has 16 residues. The V gene's germline CDR1 is MGHDK and CDR2 SYGVNS. V was cut by 3 bases and J by 3 bases, with 16 bases left in between. Per the original data handling: Estimation of nucleated cell counts was performed using reference gene primer amplification. Assay: immunoSEQ multiplex PCR; the TCRdb copy retains only in-frame clones and omits some. V, J and clone size are those of that table, while D and trimming were read from the DNA. This sample has tens of thousands of clones; about 90% occur once, and the top ten carry 13% to 15%. Sequenced sample: peripheral blood. This clonotype was obtained from a human donor with active COVID-19. The donor label of this sample is uncertain. This chain connects TRBV25-1 to TRBJ2-3; a weak D match, TRBD2 (5 bases). CDR3 amino acids: CASSDPRGLGTDTQYF. For the CDR3, the DNA is TGTGCCAGCAGTGATCCCCGGGGATTAGGGACAGATACGCAGTATTTT.